These 8 T cell receptor beta chains share one sample of origin, sequenced in a study of T cell responses to AZD1222 COVID-19 vaccine. Only in-frame clones appear in the TCRdb table, and some are missing; sequencing was by immunoSEQ multiplex PCR. The sample includes approximately 110,000 clones, 92% of them seen just once. Specimen: peripheral blood, collected on day 0 of AZD1222 vaccination. Receptors were obtained from an adult in good health.

V is TRBV29-1 and J is TRBJ1-2; D not certain. This CDR3 region has 11 residues. V dropped 0 bases and J dropped 6 bases, with 5 bases sitting between them. Germline assignment: CDR1 SQVTM and CDR2 ANQGSEA. CDR3 sequence: CSVEERDGYTF. CDR3 sequence (DNA): TGCAGCGTTGAAGAAAGGGATGGCTACACCTTC.

The chain employs TRBV6-5 and TRBJ2-1, with 12 bases lining up with TRBD2. Looked up from germline, CDR1 is MNHEY and CDR2 is SVGAGI. CDR3 size: 16 residues. The ends lost 2 bases at V and 6 bases at J; junction bases unmatched: 5. Here the CDR3 reads CASSYRLAGALNEQFF. DNA for the CDR3: TGTGCCAGCAGTTACCGACTAGCGGGAGCGCTCAATGAGCAGTTCTTC.

The chain employs TRBV30 and TRBJ1-4; D gene unclear. This CDR3 has 15 residues. Germline V lookup: CDR1 GTSNPN, CDR2 SVGIG (reference sequence). V was shortened by 1 base and J by 0 bases, with 9 bases between the two germline ends. The CDR3, as DNA: TGTGCCTGGAGTGCAAGGGCCGCAACTAATGAAAAACTGTTTTTT. Translated: CAWSARAATNEKLFF.

The chain employs TRBV7-9 and TRBJ1-4, with 10 bases that match TRBD1. Germline CDR1 and CDR2: SEHNR and FQNEAQ (reference sequence). The CDR3 is 16 amino acids. J was trimmed by 8 bases and V by 0 bases; bases with no gene match: 6. DNA of the CDR3: TGTGCCAGCAGCTTAGCGGGGGGACAGGGGAGAGAAAAACTGTTTTTT. Its translation is CASSLAGGQGREKLFF.

V usage is TRBV4-1 and J usage is TRBJ1-5, with a tentative D call TRBD1 (5 bases). The CDR3 runs 16 residues. The germline V and J ends were trimmed by 5 bases and 2 bases, with 16 bases remaining between them. Germline CDR1 MGHRA, CDR2 YSYEKL. The CDR3 DNA follows: TGCGCCAGCAGCTTTGGACACACGGGCGGCAATCAGCCCCAGCATTTT. This gives the protein CASSFGHTGGNQPQHF.

A note on this clone: Other DNA variants within this sample encode the same CDR3. The rearrangement links TRBV7-2 to TRBJ1-2; D is possibly TRBD1 (5 bases). Germline loops: CDR1 SGHTA, CDR2 FQGNSA. Trimming took 7 bases from V and 7 from J, leaving 22 bases between them. The CDR3 spans 15 residues. The CDR3 DNA reads TGTGCCAGCACCGTGGGCCAGGGACTTCAGGGTGGCTACACCTTC. Its protein product is CASTVGQGLQGGYTF.

The rearrangement uses TRBV9 and TRBJ1-3; D might be TRBD1 (5 bases). Trimming shortened V by 2 bases and J by 2 bases, and 11 bases separated the two germline ends. CDR3 length equals 15 residues. Germline CDR1 is SGDLS and CDR2 is YYNGEE. The CDR3 spells CASSVYGGAGNTIYF. In DNA form, the CDR3 reads TGTGCCAGCAGCGTGTACGGGGGAGCTGGAAACACCATATATTTT.

This sequence joins TRBV7-2 and TRBJ1-5; no reliable D call. The CDR3 runs to 14 residues. Germline V gene lookup returns CDR1 SGHTA and CDR2 FQGNSA. V dropped 2 bases and J dropped 1 base, with 6 bases sitting between them. The CDR3 DNA is TGTGCCAGCAGCTTATCCAGAAGCAATCAGCCCCAGCATTTT. This translates into CASSLSRSNQPQHF.